Below are 14 T cell receptor beta chains sequenced from a single sample in a study of shared clonotypes between healthy human individuals. Produced via immunoSEQ multiplex PCR; TCRdb's table is partial and in-frame only. Counted here are approximately 2,000,000 clones, over 85% occurring once; the ten biggest clones make up around 1.8%. Naive CD8 cells lacked CD45RO, underwent positive selection for CCR7 and left out terminally differentiated effector memory CD45RA+ cells. Material for sequencing was naive CD8+ T cells from PBMCs. These receptors all come from a man aged 18 to 30 in good health. Some clones in this sample may be carry-over from other donors' samples.

Note on this clone: Distinct nucleotide sequences in the sample also encode this CDR3. CDR3 sequence: CASSYRASYEQYF. CDR3 DNA: TGTGCCAGCAGCTACAGGGCCTCCTACGAGCAGTACTTC. The chain combines TRBV6-5 with TRBJ2-7; possibly TRBD1 for D (6 bases). Trimming took off 6 bases at V and 0 bases at J, with 9 bases between the two ends. CDR3 length: 13 residues. Germline values: CDR1 MNHEY, CDR2 SVGAGI.

The rearrangement joins TRBV19 to TRBJ2-5, with 8 bases identical to TRBD1. The CDR3 extends over 14 amino acids. V was pared by 3 bases and J by 2 bases, with 2 bases of the junction left unmatched. Germline V gene lookup returns CDR1 LNHDA and CDR2 SQIVND (reference sequence). CDR3 nucleotide sequence: TGTGCCAGTAGTATGACAGGGGTTCAAGAGACCCAGTACTTC. Its protein product is CASSMTGVQETQYF.

The chain employs TRBV7-8 and TRBJ2-3; unclear D gene. V lost 5 bases to trimming and J lost 7 bases, with 10 bases between them. CDR1 and CDR2 (germline): SGHVS, FQNEAQ. This CDR3 comprises 12 residues. In nucleotides, the CDR3 is TGTGCCAGCAGCGAGACTCTTAATACGCAGTATTTT. Translation gives CASSETLNTQYF.

This clone appeared a single time. The chain links TRBV5-5 to TRBJ1-2; TRBD1 is a possible D gene (5 bases). Trimming took off 3 bases at V and 6 bases at J, with 21 bases between the two ends. CDR3 length: 16 residues. Germline V gene lookup returns CDR1 SGHKS and CDR2 YYEKEE (reference sequence). CDR3 DNA: TGTGCCAGCAGCTCGTTAACCCTGGGGCTAACTAATGGCTACACCTTC. Its translation: CASSSLTLGLTNGYTF.

The chain has TRBV29-1 and TRBJ1-1; TRBD1 matches at 7 bases. CDR3 size: 16 residues. CDR1 is SQVTM and CDR2 is ANQGSEA in the germline V gene. Trimming took 6 bases from V and 3 from J; bases not matched to a gene: 16. The DNA of the CDR3 is TGCAGCGTCGCCGGGACAGAGGTGTACCCCGACACTGAAGCTTTCTTT. Translated, it gives CSVAGTEVYPDTEAFF.

The rearrangement links TRBV29-1 to TRBJ2-3; 9 nucleotides line up with TRBD1. V lost 8 bases and J lost 1; bases outside the gene matches: 25. CDR3 length: 20 residues. In germline, CDR1 is SQVTM, CDR2 ANQGSEA. CDR3 coding DNA: TGCAGCCTCCCAAATGAATCCCGGGACAGGGTATTCGCGGGCACAGATACGCAGTATTTT. The encoded protein is CSLPNESRDRVFAGTDTQYF.

V is TRBV2 and J is TRBJ2-7, with D unclear. Germline CDR1 SNHLY, CDR2 FYNNEI. CDR3 size: 14 residues. V was trimmed by 3 bases and J by 1 base, leaving 10 bases between them. The CDR3 sequence: CASSDGRQSYEQYF. CDR3 sequence (DNA): TGTGCCAGCAGTGATGGTAGGCAGTCCTACGAGCAGTACTTC.

The V call is TRBV9, the J call TRBJ2-1, with a tentative D call TRBD1 (5 bases). Per the germline V gene, CDR1 is SGDLS and CDR2 is YYNGEE. Trimming took 0 bases from V and 8 from J, leaving 12 bases between them. The CDR3 is made up of 14 amino acids. The CDR3 coding sequence is TGTGCCAGCAGCGTAGGGGTAGGGGCGCATGAGCAGTTCTTC. Protein: CASSVGVGAHEQFF.

J is TRBJ2-3 and V is TRBV6-5; 8 nucleotides line up with TRBD1. The V gene end was trimmed by 0 bases and the J gene end by 5 bases; junction bases not matched to a gene: 4. Per germline, CDR1 MNHEY and CDR2 SVGAGI. The CDR3 totals 15 residues. The CDR3 reads CASSYSRTGKDTQYF. The DNA of the CDR3 is TGTGCCAGCAGTTACTCGAGGACAGGGAAAGATACGCAGTATTTT.

The chain has TRBV29-1 and TRBJ1-2; the D gene is possibly TRBD1 (5 bases). Germline assignment: CDR1 SQVTM and CDR2 ANQGSEA. This CDR3 is 14 amino acids long. V lost 0 bases, J lost 5 bases, and 13 bases lay in between. CDR3 region: CSVEDWGTEYGYTF. The CDR3 nucleotides are TGCAGCGTTGAAGACTGGGGGACGGAGTATGGCTACACCTTC.

The rearrangement joins TRBV7-9 to TRBJ1-1, with D possibly matching TRBD1 (5 bases). This CDR3 has 14 amino acids. The V end was cut by 1 base, the J end by 11 bases, with 17 bases between. Germline V gene data show CDR1 as SEHNR and CDR2 as FQNEAQ (reference sequence). The chain's CDR3 is CASSLEMPTVVAFF. DNA for the CDR3: TGTGCCAGCAGCTTAGAGATGCCGACAGTGGTCGCTTTCTTT.

To note about this clone: Other DNA sequences of this sample code for an identical CDR3. The J gene is TRBJ2-7, the V gene TRBV7-9, with 7 bases matching TRBD1. The CDR3 contains 13 residues. Trimming at V came to 9 bases and at J to 3 bases, leaving 8 bases not matched to a gene. Germline loops: CDR1 SEHNR, CDR2 FQNEAQ (reference sequence). CDR3 DNA sequence: TGTGCCAGTCGACCCCGGGACAGCTACGAGCAGTACTTC. Amino acid sequence: CASRPRDSYEQYF.

The CDR3 nucleotides read TGTGCCAGCAGCCATGTTCCGGGGGCCGAGCAGTACTTC. Its protein product is CASSHVPGAEQYF. The chain couples TRBV4-2 to TRBJ2-7; tentatively, D is TRBD1 or TRBD2 (6 bases each). This CDR3 has 13 residues. V gave up 3 bases and J gave up 6 bases, with 12 bases separating them. Germline CDR1 reads LGHNA; CDR2 reads YNFKEQ.

This clone was found a few times. The V call is TRBV29-1, the J call TRBJ1-1; 7 bases are shared with TRBD1. The CDR3 contains 12 residues. With 7 bases clipped from V and 4 bases from J, the junction kept 6 bases outside the gene matches. Germline loops: CDR1 SQVTM, CDR2 ANQGSEA. The CDR3 loop reads CSGRQGSTEAFF. Written as DNA, the CDR3 is TGCAGCGGGCGACAGGGTAGCACTGAAGCTTTCTTT.